This T cell receptor (beta chain) was documented in a study of blood T cells in healthy people across ages. Individuals who donated were healthy Caucasians from Russia aged about 6 to 100. This clonotype was observed a handful of times. A sample-barcoded 5' primer and a J-beta primer mix were used in a second PCR of roughly 7 to 11 cycles. The template-switch adaptor, which had 12 random nucleotides, put a tag on each cDNA molecule. TCRdb re-derived calls from the 5' RACE reads in MiXCR, one entry per CDR3 protein. The sample consists of around 620,000 distinct CDR3 sequences, roughly 29% of them appearing once. CDR3 length: 15 residues. In germline, CDR1 is MGHDK, CDR2 SYGVNS.

Material: blood. The chain links TRBV25-1 to TRBJ2-5, with unresolved D. The DNA matches TRBJ2-7 better at its end, which makes the J call doubtful. This sequence originates from a woman between 65 and 79 years old in good health. Here the CDR3 DNA reads TGTGCCAGCAGCTACCCCCCACAGAGCTCCTACGAGCAGTACTTC. Its protein product is CASSYPPQSSYEQYF.